This entry lists 31 T cell receptor beta chains sequenced from one sample in a study of control samples from healthy donors and cancer patients. Profiling relied on immunoSEQ multiplex PCR, and the TCRdb table lists in-frame clones only, not all of them. The sample lists fewer than 100,000 clones; around 80% were seen once. Source material: blood. These receptors came from an older woman in good health.

About this clone: Different DNA sequences within this sample yield the same CDR3. The chain has TRBV27 and TRBJ1-5; D is unclear. The V gene's germline CDR1 is MNHEY and CDR2 SMNVEV (reference sequence). The CDR3 is made up of 13 amino acids. Trimming left V 2 bases short and J 4 bases short, with 6 bases between. The CDR3 reads CASSLMGNQPQHF. The CDR3 DNA reads TGTGCCAGCAGTTTAATGGGGAATCAGCCCCAGCATTTT.

This clone was seen only once. This rearrangement joins TRBV9 to TRBJ1-4; 7 bases map to TRBD1. The V gene's germline CDR1 is SGDLS and CDR2 YYNGEE. V shed 3 bases and J 4 bases; nucleotides not matched to a gene: 3. The CDR3 length is 14 residues. This chain's CDR3 is CASSAGQINEKLFF. The CDR3 nucleotides are TGTGCCAGCAGCGCGGGACAGATTAATGAAAAACTGTTTTTT.

The chain couples TRBV10-2 to TRBJ1-5; 7 nucleotides match TRBD1. In germline, CDR1 is WSHSY, CDR2 SAAADI. CDR3 length: 15 residues. Trimming at V came to 7 bases and at J to 2 bases, leaving 8 bases not matched to a gene. CDR3 sequence: CASTKDRSGNQPQHF. The CDR3 nucleotides are TGCGCCAGCACTAAGGACAGGTCGGGCAATCAGCCCCAGCATTTT.

The J gene is TRBJ1-4, the V gene TRBV19, with D possibly TRBD1 on 6 matching bases. Germline loops: CDR1 LNHDA, CDR2 SQIVND (reference sequence). Trimming cost V 3 bases and J 7 bases, with 27 bases left between them. The CDR3 consists of 19 residues. The CDR3 region is CASSIRLARGPVVAEKLFF. As DNA, the CDR3 is TGTGCCAGTAGTATCCGCCTCGCCAGGGGCCCCGTTGTCGCTGAAAAACTGTTTTTT.

V is TRBV3-1 (or the pseudogene TRBV3-2) and J is TRBJ2-1; 13 bases are shared with TRBD2. CDR3 size: 16 residues. Germline lookup yields CDR1 LGHDT and CDR2 YNNKEL (reference sequence). V was clipped by 3 bases and J by 7 bases; unmatched bases: 6. CDR3 sequence: CASSQETSGGANEQFF. The CDR3, as DNA: TGTGCCAGCAGCCAGGAAACTAGCGGGGGGGCTAATGAGCAGTTCTTC.

The chain employs TRBV5-1 and TRBJ1-2; tentatively, D is TRBD1 (6 bases). The V and J ends lost 1 base and 5 bases respectively, with 15 bases between them. CDR3 length equals 15 residues. Germline V lookup: CDR1 SGHRS, CDR2 YFSETQ. CDR3 region: CASSLPSGQAYGYTF. CDR3 DNA sequence: TGCGCCAGCAGCTTGCCCTCGGGACAAGCATATGGCTACACCTTC. The variable domain in full, completed from reference TRBV5-1 and TRBJ1-2, reads KAGVTQTPRYLIKTRGQQVTLSCSPISGHRSVSWYQQTPGQGLQFLFEYFSETQRNKGNFPGRFSGRQFSNSRSEMNVSTLELGDSALYLCASSLPSGQAYGYTFGSGTRLTVV.

The chain combines TRBV11-2 with TRBJ2-2; D not certain. Trimming pared 5 bases from V and 0 bases from J, leaving 4 bases between. The germline V gene has CDR1 SGHAT and CDR2 FQNNGV. The CDR3 is 13 amino acids. The CDR3 protein is CASSPSNTGELFF. Written as DNA, the CDR3 is TGTGCCAGCAGCCCCTCGAACACCGGGGAGCTGTTTTTT.

The rearrangement links TRBV10-3 to TRBJ2-5; D unresolved. The CDR3 length is 14 residues. Trimming removed 0 bases from V and 1 base from J, with 6 bases in between. Germline V gene sequence: CDR1 ENHRY, CDR2 SYGVKD. The CDR3 DNA is TGTGCCATCAGTGAGTCTCACAGCCAAGAGACCCAGTACTTC. This sequence encodes CAISESHSQETQYF.

The V call is TRBV12-3 or TRBV12-4, the J call TRBJ1-5, with 7 bases that match TRBD1. The length of the CDR3 is 13 residues. The junction had 5 bases not matched to a gene; V was cut back by 6 bases and J by 6 bases. The CDR3 nucleotides are TGTGCCAGCAGCAAAGACAGGGTTCAGCCCCAGCATTTT. It is translated as CASSKDRVQPQHF.

About this clone itself: Other DNA sequences in this sample translate to the same CDR3. The chain has TRBV6-2 or TRBV6-3 and TRBJ2-1; D possibly corresponds to TRBD1 (5 bases). CDR1 MNHEY and CDR2 SVGEGT come from the germline V gene. The CDR3 consists of 13 residues. With 5 bases removed from V and 2 bases from J, the gap between germline ends came to 7 bases. The CDR3 DNA is TGTGCCAGCAGTCAGACAGCCTACAATGAGCAGTTCTTC. Protein product: CASSQTAYNEQFF.

The rearrangement joins TRBV19 to TRBJ2-1; D gene ambiguous. V was pared by 7 bases and J by 3 bases, with 10 bases between. The germline V gene has CDR1 LNHDA and CDR2 SQIVND (reference sequence). The CDR3 has 13 amino acids. The CDR3 nucleotides are TGTGCCAGTAACTGGGGTCTCTACAATGAGCAGTTCTTC. Amino acid sequence: CASNWGLYNEQFF.

This clone is a singleton in its sample. The rearrangement uses TRBV3-1 (or the pseudogene TRBV3-2) and TRBJ1-2, with TRBD1 identical over 8 bases. The CDR3 is 17 residues long. Germline CDR1 reads LGHDT; CDR2 reads YNNKEL (reference sequence). V gave up 4 bases and J gave up 4 bases; unmatched junction bases: 14. The CDR3 DNA sequence: TGTGCCAGCAGCCGCTGGACAGGGAACAAAGAAGGCTATGGCTACACCTTC. It is translated as CASSRWTGNKEGYGYTF.

The rearrangement links TRBV10-3 to TRBJ2-7; possibly TRBD1 for D (5 bases). Between the trimmed V and J ends, which lost 11 bases and 1 base, there was a span of 15 bases. CDR3 size: 13 residues. Germline lookup yields CDR1 ENHRY and CDR2 SYGVKD. CDR3 DNA: TGTGCCCTGAAAGGGGATGAATCCTACGAGCAGTACTTC. Translating gives CALKGDESYEQYF.

This chain links TRBV2 with TRBJ2-3; 7 nucleotides line up with TRBD2. The CDR3 runs to 14 residues. CDR1 is SNHLY and CDR2 is FYNNEI in the germline V gene. Trimming removed 0 bases from V and 9 bases from J; junction bases left unmatched: 6. The DNA of the CDR3 is TGTGCCAGCAGTGAAGCGCGGTCTAGCGGCACGCAGTATTTT. It yields the protein CASSEARSSGTQYF.

This rearrangement joins TRBV7-8 to TRBJ2-3; TRBD2 matches at 12 bases. Germline assignment: CDR1 SGHVS and CDR2 FQNEAQ. CDR3 length: 15 amino acids. V lost 5 bases and J lost 5; bases outside the gene matches: 5. CDR3 DNA sequence: TGTGCCAGCAGCGTACTAGCGGGGGGCGAAGATACGCAGTATTTT. Protein sequence: CASSVLAGGEDTQYF.

CDR3 in DNA: TGTGCCAGTAGTATCCGGCAAGAGCAGTTCTTC. Amino acid sequence: CASSIRQEQFF. V usage is TRBV19 and J usage is TRBJ2-1; D remains ambiguous. The length of the CDR3 is 11 residues. In germline, CDR1 is LNHDA, CDR2 SQIVND (reference sequence). V was cut by 3 bases and J by 10 bases, with 7 bases left in between.

This chain connects TRBV14 to TRBJ1-2; 7 nucleotides agree with TRBD1. This CDR3 spans 13 amino acids. With V trimmed by 4 bases and J by 2 bases, 1 base remained unmatched. CDR1 SGHDN and CDR2 FVKESK come from the germline V gene. The DNA of the CDR3 is TGTGCCAGCAGCCTACAGGGGAACTATGGCTACACCTTC. Protein product: CASSLQGNYGYTF.

J is TRBJ2-2 and V is TRBV11-3; perhaps TRBD1 as D (5 bases). CDR1 and CDR2 (germline): SGHNT, YENEEA. This CDR3 comprises 13 residues. Between the trimmed V and J ends, which lost 3 bases and 7 bases, there was a span of 9 bases. The CDR3 protein is CASSFRGIGELFF. CDR3 coding DNA: TGTGCCAGCAGCTTTAGGGGAATCGGGGAGCTGTTTTTT.

V is TRBV18 and J is TRBJ2-5; possible D gene TRBD1, 5 bases. The germline V gene encodes CDR1 KGHSH and CDR2 LQKENI. There are 17 residues in the CDR3. Trimming took 0 bases from V and 4 from J, leaving 18 bases between them. The CDR3 protein is CASSPPLGTGTGETQYF. The DNA for the CDR3 is TGTGCCAGCTCACCACCCCTGGGCACTGGAACAGGAGAGACCCAGTACTTC.

This chain uses TRBV7-9 with TRBJ1-2; D is possibly TRBD1 (6 bases). The CDR3 length is 15 residues. In germline, CDR1 is SEHNR, CDR2 FQNEAQ (reference sequence). V lost 1 base, J lost 7 bases, and 16 bases lay in between. DNA for the CDR3: TGTGCCAGCAGCTTAGGCGAGACAGGTATTCTTGGCTACACCTTC. Its protein is CASSLGETGILGYTF. Full variable domain (missing parts from reference TRBV7-9 and TRBJ1-2): DTGVSQNPRHKITKRGQNVTFRCDPISEHNRLYWYRQTLGQGPEFLTYFQNEAQLEKSRLLSDRFSAERPKGSFSTLEIQRTEQGDSAMYLCASSLGETGILGYTFGSGTRLTVV.

The V and J genes are TRBV6-5 and TRBJ2-7, with TRBD2 as a possible D gene (7 bases). This CDR3 has 15 amino acids. Germline V gene sequence: CDR1 MNHEY, CDR2 SVGAGI. V was trimmed by 7 bases and J by 2 bases, leaving 18 bases between them. The CDR3 protein is CASTAYRGAAYEQYF. The CDR3 nucleotides read TGTGCCAGCACCGCCTACCGGGGGGCGGCCTACGAGCAGTACTTC.

This chain joins TRBV2 and TRBJ2-3, with TRBD2 as a possible D gene (6 bases). Trimming pared 2 bases from V and 0 bases from J, leaving 12 bases between. Germline CDR1 reads SNHLY; CDR2 reads FYNNEI. This CDR3 region has 16 residues. CDR3 in amino acids: CASSERYGGSTDTQYF. Here the CDR3 DNA reads TGTGCCAGCAGTGAACGGTACGGGGGTAGCACAGATACGCAGTATTTT.

The rearrangement joins TRBV10-3 to TRBJ1-1, with 7 bases identical to TRBD1. Per germline, CDR1 ENHRY and CDR2 SYGVKD. The CDR3 covers 14 residues. V trimming: 4 bases; J trimming: 2 bases; junction bases outside the gene matches: 4. The CDR3 sequence is CAISGDSGNTEAFF. DNA for the CDR3: TGTGCCATCAGTGGGGACAGTGGAAACACTGAAGCTTTCTTT.

The V call is TRBV28, the J call TRBJ2-3, with D perhaps TRBD1 or TRBD2 (6 bases each). Germline V gene sequence: CDR1 MDHEN, CDR2 SYDVKM. The CDR3 is made up of 11 amino acids. Trimming removed 7 bases from V and 8 bases from J, with 10 bases in between. The CDR3 sequence is CASIGGSTQYF. The CDR3, as DNA: TGTGCCAGCATAGGGGGGAGTACGCAGTATTTT.

V usage is TRBV10-1 and J usage is TRBJ2-1; D may be TRBD1 (5 bases). V lost 2 bases and J 5 bases, leaving 13 bases between the germline ends. CDR1 is WNHNN and CDR2 is SYGVQD in the germline V gene (reference sequence). There are 15 residues in the CDR3. Here the CDR3 DNA reads TGCGCCAGCAGTGAGATCGACAGAACCGACAATGAGCAGTTCTTC. Translating gives CASSEIDRTDNEQFF.

The chain uses TRBV27 and TRBJ2-3, with a possible D match to TRBD2 (6 bases). Germline CDR1 is MNHEY and CDR2 is SMNVEV (reference sequence). This CDR3 has 14 residues. The germline V and J ends were trimmed by 7 bases and 9 bases, with 20 bases remaining between them. The CDR3 here is CASIPAGTITTQYF. In DNA form, the CDR3 reads TGTGCCAGCATACCGGCGGGGACGATTACCACGCAGTATTTT.

V gene TRBV12-3 or TRBV12-4 combines with J gene TRBJ1-5; D is unresolved. Trimming cost V 8 bases and J 9 bases, with 14 bases left between them. The CDR3 has 12 amino acids. The CDR3 region has the DNA TGTGCCAGCTCCTGGGAGGATCGGCCCCAGCATTTT. Its protein is CASSWEDRPQHF.

This clone was seen only once. In DNA form, the CDR3 reads TGTGCCAGCAAATCCGGGACAGTCGACTACGAGCAGTACTTC. It yields the protein CASKSGTVDYEQYF. V and J are TRBV7-9 and TRBJ2-7, with 7 bases fitting TRBD1. CDR1 is SEHNR, CDR2 FQNEAQ, per germline (reference sequence). The CDR3 consists of 14 residues. V lost 7 bases, J lost 3 bases, and 9 bases stayed unmatched.

The J gene is TRBJ1-5, the V gene TRBV18; TRBD1 matches 7 bases. The V gene's germline CDR1 is KGHSH and CDR2 LQKENI. With V trimmed by 6 bases and J by 4 bases, 6 bases remained unmatched. This CDR3 spans 14 amino acids. CDR3 nucleotides: TGTGCCAGCTCGGATACAGGGGCAAATCAGCCCCAGCATTTT. Translation: CASSDTGANQPQHF.

This rearrangement joins TRBV19 to TRBJ2-5, with D perhaps assigned TRBD1 or TRBD2 (5 bases each). V was clipped by 4 bases and J by 6 bases, with 18 bases between them. The CDR3 runs 15 residues. Germline V CDR1 and CDR2: LNHDA, SQIVND (reference sequence). Written as DNA, the CDR3 is TGTGCCAGTAGTACCCCCTCCCGGGACGGACAGACCCAGTACTTC. This gives the protein CASSTPSRDGQTQYF.

The rearrangement links TRBV27 to TRBJ2-7, with 7 bases lining up with TRBD1. The CDR3 consists of 13 residues. With V trimmed by 5 bases and J by 3 bases, 4 bases remained unmatched. Germline values: CDR1 MNHEY, CDR2 SMNVEV (reference sequence). For the CDR3, the DNA is TGTGCCAGCAGTAGACAGGGAAACTACGAGCAGTACTTC. It encodes CASSRQGNYEQYF.